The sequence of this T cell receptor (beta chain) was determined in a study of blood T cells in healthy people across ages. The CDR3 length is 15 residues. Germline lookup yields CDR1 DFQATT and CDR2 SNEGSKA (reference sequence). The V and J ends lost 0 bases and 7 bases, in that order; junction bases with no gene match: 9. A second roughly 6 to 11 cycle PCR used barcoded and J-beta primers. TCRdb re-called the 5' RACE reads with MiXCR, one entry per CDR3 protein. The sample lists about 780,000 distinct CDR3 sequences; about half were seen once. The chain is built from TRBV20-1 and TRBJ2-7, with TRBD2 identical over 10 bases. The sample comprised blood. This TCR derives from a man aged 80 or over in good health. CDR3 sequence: CSARDPRLAGEEQYF. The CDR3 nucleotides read TGCAGTGCTAGAGATCCCAGGCTAGCGGGAGAAGAGCAGTACTTC.